This TCR beta chain was identified in a study of T cells in Graves' hyperthyroidism and ophthalmopathy. RNA transcripts were the template for amplifying TCR beta CDR3 regions. TCR CDR3 underwent first-round RT-PCR with the HTBI primer set. TCRdb analysed the multiplex PCR reads with MiXCR anew, one entry per CDR3 protein. The data show about 380,000 distinct CDR3 sequences, under 20% seen once. There are a few counts of this clonotype. Its antigen remains unknown. Individuals with ophthalmopathy presented a Clinical Activity Score of at least 3, a NOSPECS grade of at least 4 and a duration under 3 months. Pregnant or lactating patients were excluded, as were those with uncontrolled infection or other autoimmune disease. Study outcomes and limitations: Ophthalmopathy stood apart from stable hyperthyroidism in a 13 V-J model.

V gave up 6 bases and J gave up 0 bases, with 15 bases separating them. The CDR3 length is 17 residues. Sequencing was performed on blood. This chain uses TRBV12-3 or TRBV12-4 with TRBJ1-6; D perhaps matches TRBD1 (5 bases). The TCR sequence derives from a man aged 18 to 29 with Graves' ophthalmopathy. The CDR3 region is CASSPWAGSSYNSPLHF. CDR3 sequence (DNA): TGTGCCAGCAGCCCTTGGGCAGGGAGCTCCTATAATTCACCCCTCCACTTT.